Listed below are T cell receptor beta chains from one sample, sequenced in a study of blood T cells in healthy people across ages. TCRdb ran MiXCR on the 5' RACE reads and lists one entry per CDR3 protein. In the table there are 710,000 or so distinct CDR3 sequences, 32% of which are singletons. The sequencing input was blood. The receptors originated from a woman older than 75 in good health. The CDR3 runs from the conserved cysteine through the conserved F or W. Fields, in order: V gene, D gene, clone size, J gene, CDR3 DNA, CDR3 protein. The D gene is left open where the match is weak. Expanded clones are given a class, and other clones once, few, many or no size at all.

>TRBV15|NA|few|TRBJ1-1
TGTGCCACCAGCAGAGATTTGGGTGGGGGATCAGTGAACACTGAAGCTTTCTTT
CATSRDLGGGSVNTEAFF
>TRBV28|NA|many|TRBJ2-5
TGTGCCAGCAGTTTGATCCGGAGGGGAAGGGGGGGAGAGACCCAGTACTTC
CASSLIRRGRGGETQYF
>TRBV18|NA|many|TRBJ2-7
TGTGCCAGCTCACTTGACCGGAACGAGCAGTACTTC
CASSLDRNEQYF
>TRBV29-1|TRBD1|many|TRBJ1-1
TGCAGCGTAGATAGGACAGGGATGGAAGCTTTCTTT
CSVDRTGMEAFF
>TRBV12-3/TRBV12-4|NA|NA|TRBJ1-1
TGTGCCAGCAGTTCTTCACAGGGAGGCACTGAAGCTTTCTTT
CASSSSQGGTEAFF
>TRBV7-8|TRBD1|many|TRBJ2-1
TGTGCCAGCAGCTCCAACAGGGGTTTGAATGAGCAGTTCTTC
CASSSNRGLNEQFF
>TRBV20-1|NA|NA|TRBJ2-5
TGCAGTGCTAGAGATTTAGCGGTGACTCGAGAGACCCAGTACTTC
CSARDLAVTRETQYF
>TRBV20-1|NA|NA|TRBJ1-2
TGCAGTGCGACGAGACTAGGGCGCGGCTATGGCTACACCTTC
CSATRLGRGYGYTF
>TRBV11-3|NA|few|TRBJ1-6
TGTGCCAGCAGCACGAACAGCAATTCACCCCTCCACTTT
CASSTNSNSPLHF
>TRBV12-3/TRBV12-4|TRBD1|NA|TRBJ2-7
TGTGCCGGCAGGGGGACAGGCTCCTACGAGCAGTACTTC
CAGRGTGSYEQYF
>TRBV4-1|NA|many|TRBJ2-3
TGCGCCAGCAGCCAAGGAGGAGGATATTCGGATACGCAGTATTTT
CASSQGGGYSDTQYF
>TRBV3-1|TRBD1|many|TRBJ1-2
TGTGCCAGCAGCTCGTACCGGGACAGGGTCGATGGCTACACCTTC
CASSSYRDRVDGYTF
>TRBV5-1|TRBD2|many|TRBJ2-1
TGCGCCAGCAGCTTGCCCGTAGCGGGGGGTTTGAATGAGCAGTTCTTC
CASSLPVAGGLNEQFF
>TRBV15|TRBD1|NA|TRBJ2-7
TGTGCCACCAGCAGAGTAGTAGGGACAGGGCACACCTACGAGCAGTACTTC
CATSRVVGTGHTYEQYF
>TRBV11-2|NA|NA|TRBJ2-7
TGTGCCAGCAGCTTTAGGGACAACTTCTACAATGAGCAGTACTTC
CASSFRDNFYNEQYF